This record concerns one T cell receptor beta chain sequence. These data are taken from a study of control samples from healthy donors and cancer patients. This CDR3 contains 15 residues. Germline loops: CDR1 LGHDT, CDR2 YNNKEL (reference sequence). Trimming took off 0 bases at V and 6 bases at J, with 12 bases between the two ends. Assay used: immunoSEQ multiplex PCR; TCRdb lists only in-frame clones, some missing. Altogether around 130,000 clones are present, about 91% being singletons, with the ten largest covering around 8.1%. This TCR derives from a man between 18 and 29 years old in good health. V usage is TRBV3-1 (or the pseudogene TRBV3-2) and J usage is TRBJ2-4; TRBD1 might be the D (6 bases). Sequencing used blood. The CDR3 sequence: CASSQDAPGVNIQYF. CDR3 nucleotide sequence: TGTGCCAGCAGCCAAGATGCCCCAGGGGTAAACATTCAGTACTTC.